The 29 T cell receptor beta chains presented below share a single source sample, sequenced in a study of OX40 agonist ivuxolimab in advanced cancers. The protocol was immunoSEQ multiplex PCR, while the TCRdb copy is restricted to in-frame clones and leaves out a portion. This sample has some 90,000 clones; roughly 90% occur once, and the top ten carry more than 0.95%. The sample here was CD4+ or CD8+ T cells sorted from blood, taken in a trial of the OX40 agonist ivuxolimab. These receptors all stem from an adult with an advanced solid tumor such as melanoma, head and neck, liver or kidney cancer.

In this sample, this clone turned up once. CDR3 bases: TGCGCCAGCAGCTTTCAGTCCGGCGCCTACGAGCAGTACTTC. Encoded protein: CASSFQSGAYEQYF. The gene calls are TRBV5-1 and TRBJ2-7; D remains unclear. V lost 2 bases to trimming and J lost 2 bases, with 11 bases between them. The length of the CDR3 is 14 residues. CDR1 is SGHRS and CDR2 is YFSETQ in the germline V gene.

The chain employs TRBV2 and TRBJ2-5; 7 bases match TRBD1. V gave up 6 bases and J gave up 0 bases; unmatched junction bases: 16. Germline V CDR1 and CDR2: SNHLY, FYNNEI. This CDR3 has 18 amino acids. CDR3 amino acids: CASRADRVYERYQETQYF. CDR3 nucleotides: TGTGCCAGCAGAGCAGACAGGGTCTACGAACGGTACCAAGAGACCCAGTACTTC.

This sequence joins TRBV28 and TRBJ2-5; 7 positions match TRBD1. The length of the CDR3 is 14 residues. Germline lookup yields CDR1 MDHEN and CDR2 SYDVKM. V was pared by 6 bases and J by 11 bases, with 15 bases of the junction left unmatched. The CDR3 DNA reads as TGTGCCAGCAGCCTTGGGACAGTACCTGGAGAGCAGTACTTC. Translated: CASSLGTVPGEQYF.

The V gene is TRBV7-2, the J gene TRBJ2-3; 11 bases map to TRBD1. J lost 2 bases, V lost 4 bases, and 2 bases had no gene match. Germline CDR1 SGHTA, CDR2 FQGNSA. This CDR3 contains 15 residues. CDR3 loop: CASSWGQGVTDTQYF. The CDR3 DNA reads TGTGCCAGCAGCTGGGGACAGGGGGTCACAGATACGCAGTATTTT.

The rearrangement joins TRBV9 to TRBJ2-2; unclear D gene. With 4 bases removed from V and 6 bases from J, the gap between germline ends came to 16 bases. This CDR3 spans 15 amino acids. The germline V gene encodes CDR1 SGDLS and CDR2 YYNGEE. The CDR3 loop is CASSPHWGRSGELFF. The DNA for the CDR3 is TGTGCCAGCAGCCCCCACTGGGGTAGGTCCGGGGAGCTGTTTTTT.

CDR3 residues: CASSLWGRNSGANVLTF. The CDR3, as DNA: TGTGCCAGCAGCCTCTGGGGACGTAACTCTGGGGCCAACGTCCTGACTTTC. The V and J genes are TRBV27 and TRBJ2-6; D may be TRBD1 or TRBD2 (5 bases each). Germline CDR1 MNHEY, CDR2 SMNVEV (reference sequence). CDR3 length equals 17 residues. Trimming removed 6 bases from V and 0 bases from J, with 15 bases in between.

This sequence joins TRBV4-2 and TRBJ2-1; TRBD2 might be the D (5 bases). This CDR3 comprises 17 residues. V shed 3 bases and J shed 6 bases, with 21 bases lying between them. Per germline, CDR1 LGHNA and CDR2 YNFKEQ. CDR3: CASSQYGGLRGINEQFF. The CDR3 DNA follows: TGTGCCAGCAGCCAGTACGGAGGACTGAGAGGGATCAATGAGCAGTTCTTC.

V and J are TRBV10-3 and TRBJ2-2; D is unclear. Germline values: CDR1 ENHRY, CDR2 SYGVKD. The CDR3 is 16 residues long. V lost 5 bases and J 0 bases, leaving 13 bases between the germline ends. CDR3 in amino acids: CAISHSMVTNTGELFF. In DNA, the CDR3 is TGTGCCATCAGTCATTCGATGGTTACGAACACCGGGGAGCTGTTTTTT.

This clone is a singleton in its sample. The gene calls are TRBV5-1 and TRBJ2-5, with TRBD2 matching over 11 bases. The junction had 5 bases not matched to a gene; V was cut back by 3 bases and J by 1 base. This CDR3 has 16 amino acids. CDR1 is SGHRS and CDR2 is YFSETQ in the germline V gene. CDR3 sequence: CASSWGLAAFQETQYF. For the CDR3, the DNA is TGCGCCAGCAGCTGGGGACTAGCGGCATTCCAAGAGACCCAGTACTTC.

J is TRBJ2-2 and V is TRBV2, with TRBD1 matching 7 bases. Germline trimming cut 6 bases from V and 1 base from J; bases unmatched to any gene: 2. Germline-derived CDR1 and CDR2 are SNHLY and FYNNEI. The CDR3 is made up of 14 amino acids. As DNA, the CDR3 is TGTGCCAGCAGCCGACAGGGGAACACCGGGGAGCTGTTTTTT. It yields the protein CASSRQGNTGELFF.

This clone was counted once. The chain joins TRBV5-1 to TRBJ2-4; no reliable D call. This CDR3 region has 14 residues. Deletions cut 4 bases from V and 8 bases from J, with 16 bases between. Germline V gene sequence: CDR1 SGHRS, CDR2 YFSETQ. The CDR3 region has the DNA TGCGCCAGCAGCCGCGACTCGGTCGGAGACATTCAGTACTTC. Amino acids: CASSRDSVGDIQYF.

The chain links TRBV6-4 to TRBJ2-6, with D perhaps matching TRBD2 (6 bases). The ends were cut back, 0 bases at V and 1 base at J, with 10 bases in the middle. The CDR3 is 17 residues long. The V gene's germline CDR1 is MRHNA and CDR2 SNTAGT. CDR3 amino acids: CASSDSNAGSGANVLTF. The CDR3 region has the DNA TGTGCCAGCAGTGACTCGAATGCGGGGTCTGGGGCCAACGTCCTGACTTTC.

The J gene is TRBJ2-7, the V gene TRBV14, with 8 bases aligning to TRBD2. V lost 0 bases to trimming and J lost 0 bases; unmatched junction nucleotides: 10. The germline gives CDR1 SGHDN, CDR2 FVKESK. The CDR3 sequence is 18 residues long. CDR3 protein: CASSQDGAGGPISYEQYF. CDR3 DNA sequence: TGTGCCAGCAGCCAAGATGGTGCGGGGGGCCCAATCTCCTACGAGCAGTACTTC. Using reference TRBV14 and TRBJ2-7 for the parts outside the CDR3, the full variable domain is EAGVTQFPSHSVIEKGQTVTLRCDPISGHDNLYWYRRVMGKEIKFLLHFVKESKQDESGMPNNRFLAERTGGTYSTLKVQPAELEDSGVYFCASSQDGAGGPISYEQYFGPGTRLTVT.

The genes are TRBV10-3 and TRBJ1-1, with TRBD1 as a possible D gene (5 bases). The V gene lost 6 bases and the J gene lost 5 bases, with 16 bases spanning the gap. There are 14 residues in the CDR3. The germline V gene has CDR1 ENHRY and CDR2 SYGVKD. The CDR3 DNA reads as TGTGCCATCAGCCCGACAGAACCCTTTACTGAAGCTTTCTTT. Translating gives CAISPTEPFTEAFF.

This clone was seen a single time. The chain recombines TRBV6-5 with TRBJ1-2; D perhaps matches TRBD1 (6 bases). V was clipped by 3 bases and J by 7 bases, with 9 bases between them. Germline loops: CDR1 MNHEY, CDR2 SVGAGI. CDR3 length equals 12 residues. In nucleotides, the CDR3 is TGTGCCAGCAGTTATGGGGGCCGTGGCTACACCTTC. Translating it yields CASSYGGRGYTF.

V is TRBV10-3 and J is TRBJ1-2, with 7 bases matching TRBD1. CDR3 length: 16 residues. Trimming took 3 bases from V and 0 from J; bases not matched to a gene: 7. Germline V gene data show CDR1 as ENHRY and CDR2 as SYGVKD. DNA of the CDR3: TGTGCCATCAGTGACCTCCGGGACAGTGCTAACTATGGCTACACCTTC. Translated, it gives CAISDLRDSANYGYTF.

This clone appeared a single time. J is TRBJ2-7 and V is TRBV15; D may be TRBD2 (6 bases). Trimming took 1 base from V and 4 from J, leaving 17 bases between them. CDR1 LNHNV and CDR2 YYDKDF come from the germline V gene (reference sequence). The CDR3 contains 16 residues. CDR3 amino acids: CATSRGTGLKGYEQYF. Here the CDR3 DNA reads TGTGCCACCAGCAGAGGCACCGGACTAAAGGGGTACGAGCAGTACTTC.

The count of this clone is one. The rearrangement uses TRBV4-2 and TRBJ1-2; the D is unclear. Germline V gives CDR1 LGHNA, CDR2 YNFKEQ. V lost 4 bases and J 4 bases, leaving 16 bases between the germline ends. CDR3 size: 15 residues. This CDR3 is CASSLSRGGIYGYTF. As DNA, the CDR3 is TGTGCCAGCAGCCTTTCCCGAGGAGGAATCTATGGCTACACCTTC.

The rearrangement uses TRBV18 and TRBJ2-3; 7 bases line up with TRBD1. Germline CDR1 KGHSH, CDR2 LQKENI. The CDR3 is 13 residues long. The junction had 1 base not matched to a gene; V was cut back by 5 bases and J by 2 bases. CDR3 sequence reads: CASSDRATDTQYF. The CDR3 DNA follows: TGTGCCAGCTCAGACAGGGCCACAGATACGCAGTATTTT.

The CDR3 here is CASLQRGPNTEAFF. DNA for the CDR3: TGTGCCAGCCTACAACGGGGACCGAACACTGAAGCTTTCTTT. The chain links TRBV28 to TRBJ1-1; D is perhaps TRBD1 (5 bases). The CDR3 is made up of 14 amino acids. V was shortened by 8 bases and J by 1 base, with 14 bases between the two germline ends. Germline lookup yields CDR1 MDHEN and CDR2 SYDVKM.

The rearrangement joins TRBV5-4 to TRBJ1-1, with 7 bases lining up with TRBD1. Germline-derived CDR1 and CDR2 are SGHNT and YYREEE (reference sequence). The CDR3 is 15 amino acids. V lost 4 bases and J lost 1; bases outside the gene matches: 7. CDR3 nucleotides: TGTGCCAGCAGCCTGGACAGGCAGGGGAACACTGAAGCTTTCTTT. It is translated as CASSLDRQGNTEAFF.

The chain combines TRBV28 with TRBJ2-2, with 12 bases aligning to TRBD2. CDR3 length: 16 amino acids. CDR1 is MDHEN, CDR2 SYDVKM, per germline. V trimming: 2 bases; J trimming: 7 bases; junction bases outside the gene matches: 5. In DNA form, the CDR3 reads TGTGCCAGCAGTTTAGTAGCTAGCGGGAGGGTCGGGGAGCTGTTTTTT. It is translated as CASSLVASGRVGELFF. The variable domain in full, with the rest retrieved from reference TRBV28 and TRBJ2-2, is DVKVTQSSRYLVKRTGEKVFLECVQDMDHENMFWYRQDPGLGLRLIYFSYDVKMKEKGDIPEGYSVSREKKERFSLILESASTNQTSMYLCASSLVASGRVGELFFGEGSRLTVL.

This chain uses TRBV5-4 with TRBJ2-7; 10 bases line up with TRBD1. This CDR3 has 17 residues. The ends lost 0 bases at V and 4 bases at J; junction bases unmatched: 10. Per the germline V gene, CDR1 is SGHNT and CDR2 is YYREEE (reference sequence). CDR3 nucleotide sequence: TGTGCCAGCAGCTTGGTGGGACAGGGGAACAGAGGGTACGAGCAGTACTTC. It encodes CASSLVGQGNRGYEQYF.

The genes are TRBV5-4 and TRBJ1-3; perhaps TRBD1 as D (5 bases). The germline V and J ends were trimmed by 0 bases and 2 bases, with 15 bases remaining between them. Germline CDR1 SGHNT, CDR2 YYREEE (reference sequence). The CDR3 runs 17 residues. The DNA for the CDR3 is TGTGCCAGCAGCTTGGTACGGCCGGGACTTGCTGGAAACACCATATATTTT. Protein sequence: CASSLVRPGLAGNTIYF.

This chain uses TRBV6-6 with TRBJ2-3; D might be TRBD1 (6 bases). Germline values: CDR1 MNHNY, CDR2 SVGAGI (reference sequence). The CDR3 is 16 residues long. With 4 bases removed from V and 0 bases from J, the gap between germline ends came to 14 bases. The CDR3 reads CASSFHQGSSTDTQYF. CDR3 nucleotide sequence: TGTGCCAGCAGTTTTCACCAGGGGTCTAGCACAGATACGCAGTATTTT.

V is TRBV5-4 and J is TRBJ2-5; D gene uncertain. Trimming took 3 bases from V and 6 from J, leaving 15 bases between them. The germline V gene has CDR1 SGHNT and CDR2 YYREEE (reference sequence). The CDR3 is made up of 14 amino acids. CDR3 protein: CASSSKDGQQTQYF. CDR3 sequence (DNA): TGTGCCAGCAGCTCTAAAGACGGCCAGCAGACCCAGTACTTC. Drawing the rest from reference TRBV5-4 and TRBJ2-5, the complete variable domain is ETGVTQSPTHLIKTRGQQVTLRCSSQSGHNTVSWYQQALGQGPQFIFQYYREEENGRGNFPPRFSGLQFPNYSSELNVNALELDDSALYLCASSSKDGQQTQYFGPGTRLLVL.

The CDR3 loop is CASSGYTGELFF. CDR3 bases: TGTGCCAGCAGTGGATACACCGGGGAGCTGTTTTTT. This sequence joins TRBV6-5 and TRBJ2-2; D uncertain. From germline, CDR1 is MNHEY and CDR2 SVGAGI. The CDR3 sequence is 12 residues long. The V end lost 5 bases, the J end lost 3 bases, and 4 bases lay between the germline ends.

This chain uses TRBV4-1 with TRBJ2-2, with 10 bases matching TRBD2. CDR3 length equals 16 residues. Germline V gives CDR1 MGHRA, CDR2 YSYEKL. The junction had 2 bases not matched to a gene; V was cut back by 0 bases and J by 4 bases. This chain's CDR3 is CASSQDPSGSTGELFF. As DNA, the CDR3 is TGCGCCAGCAGCCAAGACCCTAGCGGGAGCACCGGGGAGCTGTTTTTT.

This rearrangement joins TRBV2 to TRBJ1-2; D call uncertain. CDR1 and CDR2 from the germline V gene are SNHLY and FYNNEI. The V gene lost 6 bases and the J gene lost 1 base, with 9 bases spanning the gap. There are 13 residues in the CDR3. The CDR3 here is CASSLRNNYGYTF. The CDR3 region has the DNA TGTGCCAGCAGCCTCCGAAATAACTATGGCTACACCTTC.